This T cell receptor (beta chain) was found in a study of blood T cell repertoires in COVID-19. Whole-study context: COVID-19 samples from acute and convalescent phases originated in the United States, Italy and Spain. The analysed material was cDNA or gDNA that came from T cells, B-cell-depleted T cells, or PBMCs.

Authors' data handling: Estimation of nucleated cell counts was performed using reference gene primer amplification. Using immunoSEQ multiplex PCR, the repertoire was profiled, and TCRdb retains in-frame clones only, with some absent. The D gene and trimming were derived from the DNA, and the V and J assignments and clone size from that table. Of more than 50,000 clones listed, around 67% were seen once; the top ten hold over 11%. Trimming took 8 bases from V and 5 from J, leaving 9 bases between them. Looked up from germline, CDR1 is SGHAT and CDR2 is FQNNGV. The CDR3 is 11 amino acids. The chain combines TRBV11-2 with TRBJ2-5; weak D call: TRBD1 (6 bases). Sequencing used peripheral blood. This receptor was obtained from a woman in her 70s with acute or convalescent COVID-19. This CDR3 is CASRRGETQYF. CDR3 sequence (DNA): TGTGCCAGCCGCAGGGGTGAGACCCAGTACTTC.